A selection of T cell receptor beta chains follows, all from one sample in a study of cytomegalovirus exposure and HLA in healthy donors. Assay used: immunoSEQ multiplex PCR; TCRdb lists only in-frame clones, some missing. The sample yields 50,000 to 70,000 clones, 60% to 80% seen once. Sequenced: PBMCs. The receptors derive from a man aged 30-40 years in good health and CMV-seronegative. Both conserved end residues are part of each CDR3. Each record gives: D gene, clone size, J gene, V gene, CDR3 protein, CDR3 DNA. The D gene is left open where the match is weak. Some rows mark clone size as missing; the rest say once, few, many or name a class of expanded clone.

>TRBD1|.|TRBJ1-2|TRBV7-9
CASSLGQGEFGYGYTF
TGTGCCAGCAGCTTGGGACAGGGGGAGTTTGGCTATGGCTACACCTTC
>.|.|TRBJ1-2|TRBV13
CASSPGGNYGYTF
TGTGCCAGCAGCCCCGGGGGGAACTATGGCTACACCTTC
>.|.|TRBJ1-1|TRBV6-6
CASSGGGVTEAFF
TGTGCCAGCAGCGGAGGGGGGGTTACTGAAGCTTTCTTT
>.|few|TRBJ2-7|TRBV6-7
CASKHSYEQYF
TGTGCCAGCAAACACAGCTACGAGCAGTACTTC
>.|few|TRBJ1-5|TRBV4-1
CASSQDVLPRVNQPQHF
TGCGCCAGCAGCCAAGATGTGCTGCCCCGGGTCAATCAGCCCCAGCATTTT
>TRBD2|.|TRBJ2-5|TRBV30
CAWGTSEETQYF
TGTGCCTGGGGGACTAGCGAAGAGACCCAGTACTTC
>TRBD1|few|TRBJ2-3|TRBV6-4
CASSDSKGTGTDTQYF
TGTGCCAGCAGTGACTCGAAAGGGACAGGCACAGATACGCAGTATTTT
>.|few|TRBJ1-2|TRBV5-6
CASSDGVRGLYGYTF
TGTGCCAGCAGCGACGGGGTGAGAGGGTTGTATGGCTACACCTTC
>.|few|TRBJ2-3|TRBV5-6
CASSFFQGTDTQYF
TGTGCCAGCAGCTTTTTCCAGGGGACAGATACGCAGTATTTT
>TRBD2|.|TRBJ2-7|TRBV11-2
CASSLGLAGGAYF
TGTGCCAGCAGCTTAGGGCTAGCGGGGGGCGCGTACTTC
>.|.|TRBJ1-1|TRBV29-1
CSVLEVEAFF
TGCAGCGTACTCGAGGTTGAAGCTTTCTTT
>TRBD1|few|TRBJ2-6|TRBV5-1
CASSLGQGVPGANVLTF
TGCGCCAGCAGCTTGGGACAGGGGGTACCTGGGGCCAACGTCCTGACTTTC
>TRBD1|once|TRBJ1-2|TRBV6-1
CASSVRTGENYGYTF
TGTGCCAGCAGTGTTCGGACAGGGGAAAACTATGGCTACACCTTC
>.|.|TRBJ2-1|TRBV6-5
CASTLEGSSYNEQFF
TGTGCCAGCACACTCGAGGGTAGCTCCTACAATGAGCAGTTCTTC
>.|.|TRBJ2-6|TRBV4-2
CASSQEGTRDSGANVLTF
TGTGCCAGCAGCCAAGAGGGGACGCGGGACTCTGGGGCCAACGTCCTGACTTTC
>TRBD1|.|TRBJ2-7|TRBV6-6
CASSSGQVGEQYF
TGTGCCAGCAGTTCTGGACAGGTTGGGGAGCAGTACTTC
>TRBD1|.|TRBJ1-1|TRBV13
CASTSGGLNTEAFF
TGTGCCAGCACCTCAGGGGGCCTGAACACTGAAGCTTTCTTT
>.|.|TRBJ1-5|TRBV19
CASSIRGFNQPQHF
TGTGCCAGTAGTATACGGGGGTTCAATCAGCCCCAGCATTTT
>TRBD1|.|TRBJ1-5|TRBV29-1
CSVWDRVGNQPQHF
TGCAGCGTCTGGGACAGGGTGGGCAATCAGCCCCAGCATTTT
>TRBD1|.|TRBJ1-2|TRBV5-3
CARSLGQGHYGYTF
TGTGCCAGAAGCTTGGGACAGGGCCACTATGGCTACACCTTC
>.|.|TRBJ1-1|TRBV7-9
CASSLLNEFTEAFF
TGTGCCAGCAGCTTGCTTAATGAGTTCACTGAAGCTTTCTTT
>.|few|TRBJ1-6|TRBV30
CAGGGADSPLHF
TGTGCTGGGGGAGGGGCGGATTCACCCCTCCACTTT
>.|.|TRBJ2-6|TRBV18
CASSPIHTPGGANVLTF
TGTGCCAGCTCACCAATACACACCCCGGGTGGGGCCAACGTCCTGACTTTC
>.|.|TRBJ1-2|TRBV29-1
CSVEVSPGGYTF
TGCAGCGTTGAAGTGTCGCCCGGGGGCTACACCTTC
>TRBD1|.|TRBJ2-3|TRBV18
CASSPEDRGYADTQYF
TGTGCCAGCTCACCCGAGGACAGGGGATATGCAGATACGCAGTATTTT
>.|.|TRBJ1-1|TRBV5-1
CASSLSGLNTEAFF
TGCGCCAGCAGCTTGTCAGGGTTGAACACTGAAGCTTTCTTT
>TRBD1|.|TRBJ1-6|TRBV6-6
CASSYRDRDSPLHF
TGTGCCAGCAGTTACCGGGACAGGGATTCACCCCTCCACTTT
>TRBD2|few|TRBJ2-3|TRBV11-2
CASSLRRGDTTDTQYF
TGTGCCAGCAGCTTAAGGCGGGGGGACACCACAGATACGCAGTATTTT
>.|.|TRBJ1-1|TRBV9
CASSVVGADTEAFF
TGTGCCAGCAGCGTAGTAGGCGCGGACACTGAAGCTTTCTTT
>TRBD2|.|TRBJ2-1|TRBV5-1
CASSPYRGGLSSYNEQFF
TGCGCCAGCAGCCCCTACCGGGGGGGCCTTAGCTCCTACAATGAGCAGTTCTTC
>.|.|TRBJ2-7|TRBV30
CAWTQGGPAGQDEQYF
TGTGCCTGGACCCAAGGTGGGCCAGCCGGACAAGACGAGCAGTACTTC
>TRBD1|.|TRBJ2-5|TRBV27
CASSLLATGDTQYF
TGTGCCAGCAGCTTACTTGCGACAGGGGACACCCAGTACTTC
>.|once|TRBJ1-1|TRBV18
CASSPPNGNTEAFF
TGTGCCAGCTCACCACCGAACGGGAACACTGAAGCTTTCTTT
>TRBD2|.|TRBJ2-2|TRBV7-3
CASSRGLAAGELFF
TGTGCCAGCAGCCGGGGACTAGCGGCTGGGGAGCTGTTTTTT